This T cell receptor (beta chain) derives from a study of cytomegalovirus exposure and HLA in healthy donors. The table lists this clone with a few counts. Produced via immunoSEQ multiplex PCR; TCRdb's table is partial and in-frame only. The sample consists of 350,000 or so clones, about nine tenths of them appearing once. The CDR3 has 16 residues. V dropped 0 bases and J dropped 0 bases, with 9 bases sitting between them. CDR1 and CDR2 from the germline V gene are LGHNA and YNFKEQ. This chain joins TRBV4-2 and TRBJ2-1, with D uncertain. Sequencing used PBMCs. This sequence was found in a woman younger than 30 in good health and CMV-seronegative. CDR3 residues: CASSQDLEASYNEQFF. The CDR3 DNA is TGTGCCAGCAGCCAAGATCTTGAAGCCTCCTACAATGAGCAGTTCTTC.